What follows are 16 T cell receptor beta chains derived from one specimen sequenced in a study of CXCR3-negative and CXCR3-positive naive CD8 T cells. Regarding the study as a whole: Naive CXCR3-positive cells had TRB CDR3s more hydrophobic than those of CXCR3-negative naive cells.

UMI-labeled 5' RACE TRB cDNA libraries were prepared from the cells. From its re-call of the 5' RACE reads, TCRdb lists each CDR3 protein once, without DNA. The sample table includes fewer than 90,000 distinct CDR3 sequences. These receptors are not linked to any known antigen. Specimen: naive CXCR3+ CD8+ T cells from blood. The subset was: CD45RO-CCR7+CD27+CD95- naive CD8+ T cells expressing CXCR3 (TNR3+). The receptors shown here come from a human donor in good health. Some clones in this sample may be carry-over from other donors' samples.

This chain uses TRBV7-2 with TRBJ2-3. Germline loops: CDR1 SGHTA, CDR2 FQGNSA. This CDR3 has 13 residues. The CDR3 is CASSLVSSDTQYF.

The chain links TRBV9 to TRBJ2-7; TCRdb selects TRBD2, and the lack of DNA leaves this call unchecked. This CDR3 is 13 amino acids long. Germline V gives CDR1 SGDLS, CDR2 YYNGEE. This chain's CDR3 is CASSPTNAYEQYF.

V is TRBV6-2 or TRBV6-3 and J is TRBJ1-5. The length of the CDR3 is 14 residues. Germline lookup yields CDR1 MNHEY and CDR2 SVGEGT. The CDR3 is CASSYSNFGQPQHF.

The chain joins TRBV5-1 to TRBJ2-1; TCRdb returns TRBD1, unconfirmable since there is no DNA. The CDR3 has 17 residues. Germline V gene lookup returns CDR1 SGHRS and CDR2 YFSETQ. CDR3 in amino acids: CASSLEHSAGAYNEQFF.

The V call is TRBV7-9, the J call TRBJ2-1; TCRdb designates TRBD1, a call that cannot be tested without DNA. The CDR3 contains 15 residues. From germline, CDR1 is SEHNR and CDR2 FQNEAQ (reference sequence). The CDR3 region is CASSLAEAGQEEQFF.

The chain couples TRBV7-9 to TRBJ1-1; TCRdb calls TRBD1, which cannot be checked without DNA. Germline V gives CDR1 SEHNR, CDR2 FQNEAQ (reference sequence). CDR3 length equals 14 residues. The CDR3 protein is CASSPGGLNTEAFF.

The chain links TRBV6-2 or TRBV6-3 to TRBJ2-5; checking the TCRdb D call of TRBD2 is not possible without DNA. Looked up from germline, CDR1 is MNHEY and CDR2 is SVGEGT. CDR3 length equals 14 residues. CDR3 region: CASGRAGALETQYF.

The chain recombines TRBV12-3 or TRBV12-4 with TRBJ2-1; no DNA is available, so the TRBD1 call from TCRdb remains unchecked. The CDR3 consists of 12 residues. The chain's CDR3 is CASSPLRSEQFF.

This chain joins TRBV13 and TRBJ2-3; TCRdb picks TRBD2, but there is no DNA to check that call. Germline CDR1 is PRHDT and CDR2 is FYEKMQ (reference sequence). This CDR3 contains 15 residues. CDR3 sequence reads: CASSGRLAGTDTQYF.

This chain links TRBV15 with TRBJ1-2; TCRdb calls TRBD1, which cannot be checked without DNA. The CDR3 contains 13 residues. From germline, CDR1 is LNHNV and CDR2 YYDKDF (reference sequence). This CDR3 is CATSRRGNYGYTF.

The genes are TRBV12-3 or TRBV12-4 and TRBJ1-1; there is no DNA to check the TCRdb D call of TRBD1. There are 16 residues in the CDR3. CDR3 sequence reads: CASRGLQGPHWDEAFF.

The rearrangement joins TRBV12-3 or TRBV12-4 to TRBJ2-2. The CDR3 spans 12 residues. The CDR3 region is CASTINTGELFF.

This chain joins TRBV4-1 and TRBJ2-3; the TCRdb D gene call, TRBD2, has no DNA to confirm it. Germline V gene sequence: CDR1 MGHRA, CDR2 YSYEKL. The CDR3 runs to 17 residues. This CDR3 is CASSQLNGGEGADTQYF.

This chain links TRBV7-6 with TRBJ2-7; TCRdb lists TRBD1, though no DNA is available to test this call. The CDR3 totals 14 residues. CDR1 SGHVS and CDR2 FNYEAQ come from the germline V gene. This CDR3 reads CASSPGTGDYEQYF.

The chain recombines TRBV6-2 or TRBV6-3 with TRBJ1-4. The CDR3 runs 12 residues. The germline gives CDR1 MNHEY, CDR2 SVGEGT. The CDR3 here is CASSYTPEKLFF.

The rearrangement uses TRBV5-6 and TRBJ2-3; TCRdb proposes TRBD1, but this gene call is untestable without DNA. This CDR3 region has 14 residues. CDR1 and CDR2 from the germline V gene are SGHDT and YYEEEE. The CDR3 reads CASSLAPGADTQYF.